This T cell receptor beta chain stems from a study of blood T cell repertoires in COVID-19 (dated by TCRdb to 2019 to 2021). Looking at the study overall: Samples from collaborators originated in the United States, Italy and Spain and spanned both the acute and convalescent phases of COVID-19. Sample metadata almost always included a de-identified subject ID, COVID-19 status, age in years and sex. Where HLA class I and class II types were available, the types were taken from metadata supplied by the sample provider, not from assay-based typing. The dataset comprised deeply sampled blood TCRbeta repertoires from subjects exposed to, actively infected with, or recovered from COVID-19. The material from the prospective study consisted of cDNA or gDNA derived from T cells, B-cell-depleted T cells, or PBMCs. A freely available public database, intended as a resource for researchers studying the immune response to SARS-CoV-2, is where the repertoires were released. Samples came from the ongoing ImmuneRACE study (first 160 participants) plus 1,254 subjects from 6 global collaborators. Overall study results and their limits: How much clinical and demographic metadata was included differed by source and by participant, and the metadata was provided uncurated.

With respect to this clone: The clone's antigen remains unknown. Qualities for individual bases were not recorded, and no much larger clone is one base off.

CDR1 and CDR2 (LNHDA, SQIVND) derive from the germline V gene (reference sequence). V trim: 2 bases; J trim: 0 bases; unmatched bases: 13. Spanning cysteine to phenylalanine, the CDR3 consists of 18 amino acids. The DNA shown is the 54-base CDR3, in frame from base 1. TCRbeta CDR3 regions were amplified from genomic DNA by means of the immunoSEQ Assay, a bias-controlled multiplex PCR. The study's processing was this. Nucleated cell counts per sample were estimated from amplification of reference gene primers within the assay. Sequence reads were collapsed and filtered to measure the absolute abundance of every unique TCRbeta CDR3 rearrangement. For each sample, productive Simpson clonality was calculated as the square root of Simpson's diversity index across productive rearrangements. Imported from immuneACCESS, the table was reduced by TCRdb to in-frame sequences with V and J called. These copies leave out some clones; in studies compared against another copy, an unresolved V gene accounts for under half, and the cause of the remainder is not known. V and J calls and clone size are as listed in that table; D and trimming were resolved from the DNA. This sample comprises about 260,000 clones, 83% of them detected only once. About 4.5% of the sample lies in the top ten.

Samples from volunteer blood donors who had recovered from COVID-19 were contributed by a second Seattle source. Each collaborating institution followed its own protocols to collect whole blood in K2EDTA tubes. For TCRbeta analysis, collaborators shipped samples as frozen whole blood, isolated PBMCs, or DNA extracted from either of those sample types. The TCR originated in a man between 60 and 75 years old who had recovered from COVID-19. The chain couples TRBV19 to TRBJ2-7; 7 of the junction bases match TRBD2. Material for sequencing was peripheral blood. The DNA sequence follows: TGTGCCAGTAGTATACGGGGGTCGGCGGGAGCGGCCTCCTACGAGCAGTACTTC. It encodes CASSIRGSAGAASYEQYF.